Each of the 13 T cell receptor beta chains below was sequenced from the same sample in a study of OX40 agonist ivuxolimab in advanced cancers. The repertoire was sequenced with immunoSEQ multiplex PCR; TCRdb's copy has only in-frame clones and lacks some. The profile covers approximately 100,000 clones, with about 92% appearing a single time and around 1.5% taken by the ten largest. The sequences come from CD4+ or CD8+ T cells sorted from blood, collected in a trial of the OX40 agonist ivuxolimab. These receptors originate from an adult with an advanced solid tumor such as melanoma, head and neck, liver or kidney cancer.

The CDR3 reads CASSPGRDQPQHF. The CDR3 bases are TGTGCCAGCAGCCCGGGGCGCGATCAGCCCCAGCATTTT. The chain uses TRBV5-4 and TRBJ1-5, with D possibly being TRBD1 (5 bases). The CDR3 is 13 amino acids. The germline V and J ends were trimmed by 4 bases and 5 bases, with 10 bases remaining between them. Germline assignment: CDR1 SGHNT and CDR2 YYREEE (reference sequence).

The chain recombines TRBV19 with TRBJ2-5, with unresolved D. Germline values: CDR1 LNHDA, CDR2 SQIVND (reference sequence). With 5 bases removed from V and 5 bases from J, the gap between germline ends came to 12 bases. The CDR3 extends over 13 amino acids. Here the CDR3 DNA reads TGTGCCAGTAGTCTCGGCCCGGGTGAGACCCAGTACTTC. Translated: CASSLGPGETQYF.

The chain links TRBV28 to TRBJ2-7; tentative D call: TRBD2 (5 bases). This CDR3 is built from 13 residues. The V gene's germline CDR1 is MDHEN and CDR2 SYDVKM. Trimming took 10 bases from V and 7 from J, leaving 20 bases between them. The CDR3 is CAIRGPPPGEQYF. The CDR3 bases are TGTGCCATCCGCGGGCCTCCGCCGGGGGAGCAGTACTTC.

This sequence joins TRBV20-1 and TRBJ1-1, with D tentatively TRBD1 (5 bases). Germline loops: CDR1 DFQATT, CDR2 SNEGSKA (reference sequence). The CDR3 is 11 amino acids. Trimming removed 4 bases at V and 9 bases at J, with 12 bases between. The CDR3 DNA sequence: TGCAGTGCTAATTTGGCAGGGAAAGCTTTCTTT. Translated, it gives CSANLAGKAFF.

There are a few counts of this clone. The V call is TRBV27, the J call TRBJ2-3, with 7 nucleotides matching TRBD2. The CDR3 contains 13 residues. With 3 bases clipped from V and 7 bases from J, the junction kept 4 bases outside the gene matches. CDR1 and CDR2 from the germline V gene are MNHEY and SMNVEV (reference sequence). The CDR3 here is CASSFREENTQYF. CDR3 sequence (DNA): TGTGCCAGCAGTTTCCGGGAGGAGAATACGCAGTATTTT.

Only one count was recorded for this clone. This CDR3 reads CASSPRPAAETQYF. In DNA form, the CDR3 reads TGTGCCAGCAGCCCTCGGCCCGCTGCAGAGACCCAGTACTTC. The chain is built from TRBV11-2 and TRBJ2-5; unclear D gene. V dropped 5 bases and J dropped 4 bases, with 14 bases sitting between them. The CDR3 covers 14 residues. CDR1 and CDR2 (germline): SGHAT, FQNNGV.

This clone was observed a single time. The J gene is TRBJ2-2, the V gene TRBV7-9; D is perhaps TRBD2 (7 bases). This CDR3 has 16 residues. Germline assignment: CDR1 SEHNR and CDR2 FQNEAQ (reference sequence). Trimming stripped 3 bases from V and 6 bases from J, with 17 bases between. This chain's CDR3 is CASSFTWGGPAGELFF. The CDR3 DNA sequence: TGTGCCAGCAGCTTCACGTGGGGGGGCCCGGCCGGGGAGCTGTTTTTT.

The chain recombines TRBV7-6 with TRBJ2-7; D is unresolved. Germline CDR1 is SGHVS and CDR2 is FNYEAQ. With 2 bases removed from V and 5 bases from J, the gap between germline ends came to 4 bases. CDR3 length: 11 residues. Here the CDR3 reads CASSLSDEQYF. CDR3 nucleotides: TGTGCCAGCAGCTTAAGTGACGAGCAGTACTTC.

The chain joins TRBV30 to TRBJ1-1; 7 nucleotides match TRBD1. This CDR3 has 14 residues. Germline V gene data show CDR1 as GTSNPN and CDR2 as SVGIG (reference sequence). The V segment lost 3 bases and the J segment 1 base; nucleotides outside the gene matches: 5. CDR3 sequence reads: CAWSSDRANTEAFF. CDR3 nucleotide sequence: TGTGCCTGGAGCTCCGACAGGGCGAACACTGAAGCTTTCTTT. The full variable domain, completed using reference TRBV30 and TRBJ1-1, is SQTIHQWPATLVQPVGSPLSLECTVEGTSNPNLYWYRQAAGRGLQLLFYSVGIGQISSEVPQNLSASRPQDRQFILSSKKLLLSDSGFYLCAWSSDRANTEAFFGQGTRLTVV.

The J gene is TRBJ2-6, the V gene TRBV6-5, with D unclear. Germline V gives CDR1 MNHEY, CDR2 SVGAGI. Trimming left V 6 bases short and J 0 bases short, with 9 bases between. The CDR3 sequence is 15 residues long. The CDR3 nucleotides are TGTGCCAGCAGCGACCCCTACTCTGGGGCCAACGTCCTGACTTTC. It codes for CASSDPYSGANVLTF.

The CDR3 sequence is CASSGTNSNQPQHF. DNA for the CDR3: TGTGCCAGTAGCGGGACAAATAGCAATCAGCCCCAGCATTTT. The rearrangement joins TRBV19 to TRBJ1-5, with D possibly TRBD1 on 6 matching bases. The germline V gene has CDR1 LNHDA and CDR2 SQIVND (reference sequence). V lost 6 bases, J lost 0 bases, and 9 bases lay in between. This CDR3 has 14 amino acids. Based on the CDR3 plus reference TRBV19 and TRBJ1-5, the full variable domain is DGGITQSPKYLFRKEGQNVTLSCEQNLNHDAMYWYRQDPGQGLRLIYYSQIVNDFQKGDIAEGYSVSREKKESFPLTVTSAQKNPTAFYLCASSGTNSNQPQHFGDGTRLSIL.

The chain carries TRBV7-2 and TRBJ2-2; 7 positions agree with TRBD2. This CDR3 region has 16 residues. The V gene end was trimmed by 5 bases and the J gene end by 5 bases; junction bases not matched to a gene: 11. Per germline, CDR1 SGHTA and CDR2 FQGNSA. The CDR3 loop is CASSLMRTRMTGELFF. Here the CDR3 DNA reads TGTGCCAGCAGCCTCATGCGGACTAGAATGACCGGGGAGCTGTTTTTT.

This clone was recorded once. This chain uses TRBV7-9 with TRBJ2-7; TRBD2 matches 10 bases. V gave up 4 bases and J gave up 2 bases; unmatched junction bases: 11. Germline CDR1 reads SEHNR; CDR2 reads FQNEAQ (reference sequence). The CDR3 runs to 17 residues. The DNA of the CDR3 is TGTGCCAGCAGCTATATGCCGGGACTAGCGAACACCTACGAGCAGTACTTC. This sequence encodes CASSYMPGLANTYEQYF.